The clone carrying this T cell receptor (beta chain) was detected only a few times. The antigen remains unidentified. The entry originates in a study of T cell repertoires in aging, cancer and after chemotherapy. In the study overall: Clear clonal overlap appeared across healthy donor samples taken over several months to years.

Study-level points and caveats: Untreated cancer patients had significantly lower blood TCR diversity than age-matched healthy donors. Median generation probability rose over the chemotherapy interval in each cancer cohort, suggesting rebound thymic output. Healthy donors lost TCR diversity with age mainly through richness, cancer patients through richness and evenness.

The template was genomic DNA from peripheral blood, not RNA. CDR1 and CDR2 from the germline V gene are SGHDT and YYEEEE. The V and J ends lost 0 bases and 0 bases respectively, with 9 bases between them. This CDR3 has 16 amino acids. Multiplex touch-down PCR with TRB-A/B primers amplified rearranged V-D-J TRB sequences. TCRdb reprocessed the multiplex PCR reads via MiXCR and lists one record per CDR3 protein. The sample carries around 13,000 distinct CDR3 sequences, 21% recorded once. Specimen: blood. The source of this sequence is a human donor in good health. The chain couples TRBV5-6 to TRBJ1-4; D possibly corresponds to TRBD1 (5 bases). CDR3 sequence (DNA): TGTGCCAGCAGCTTGGTAGGGGACGCAACTAATGAAAAACTGTTTTTT. It specifies CASSLVGDATNEKLFF.